This T cell receptor (beta chain) emerged from a study of read filtering for tumor transcriptome and immune sequencing. The V and J ends lost 0 bases and 4 bases, in that order; junction bases with no gene match: 9. Germline V lookup: CDR1 LNHNV, CDR2 YYDKDF (reference sequence). The CDR3 spans 17 residues. This library used about 360 ng RNA and molecular barcoded adaptors spanning alpha/delta and beta/gamma chains. TCRdb redid the calling of the reads with MiXCR, one entry per CDR3 protein. The repertoire has over 55,000 distinct CDR3 sequences, approximately 13% of them found once; the top ten carry roughly 41%.

The sequenced sample consisted of a population of CD138-negative cells sorted from bone marrow. The V gene is TRBV15, the J gene TRBJ2-3; 8 bases map to TRBD2. The TCR sequence derives from a donor over 35 with multiple myeloma. CDR3 bases: TGTGCCACCAGCAGAGATAGGAGGCGGGGGGCCCCAGATACGCAGTATTTT. It yields the protein CATSRDRRRGAPDTQYF.